This T cell receptor (beta chain) is from a study of OX40 agonist ivuxolimab in advanced cancers. V was trimmed by 1 base and J by 0 bases, leaving 6 bases between them. CDR1 SGHVS and CDR2 FQNEAQ come from the germline V gene. CDR3 size: 14 residues. Data came from immunoSEQ multiplex PCR; TCRdb stores just in-frame clones and leaves some out. The sample yields tens of thousands of clones, 94% seen once. The chain joins TRBV7-8 to TRBJ2-5; D is ambiguous. Sequenced here: CD4+ or CD8+ T cells sorted from blood, sampled in a trial of the OX40 agonist ivuxolimab. The receptor comes from an adult with an advanced solid tumor such as melanoma, head and neck, liver or kidney cancer. This chain's CDR3 is CASSLGDNQETQYF. The CDR3 bases are TGTGCCAGCAGCTTAGGCGACAACCAAGAGACCCAGTACTTC.